This T cell receptor beta chain is drawn from a study of blood T cell repertoires in COVID-19. TCRdb keeps only in-frame clones here, not all; method: immunoSEQ multiplex PCR. Of a few hundred thousand clones listed, around four fifths are singletons. In germline, CDR1 is LGHDT, CDR2 YNNKEL (reference sequence). The CDR3 has 14 residues. Trimming cost V 3 bases and J 5 bases, with 11 bases left between them. The rearrangement links TRBV3-1 (or the pseudogene TRBV3-2) to TRBJ2-1; the D gene is possibly TRBD2 (6 bases). Material for sequencing was peripheral blood. This receptor was obtained from a woman between 45 and 60 years old with active or convalescent COVID-19. CDR3 region: CASSHLRGHNEQFF. CDR3 nucleotide sequence: TGTGCCAGCAGCCACCTGCGGGGCCACAATGAGCAGTTCTTC.